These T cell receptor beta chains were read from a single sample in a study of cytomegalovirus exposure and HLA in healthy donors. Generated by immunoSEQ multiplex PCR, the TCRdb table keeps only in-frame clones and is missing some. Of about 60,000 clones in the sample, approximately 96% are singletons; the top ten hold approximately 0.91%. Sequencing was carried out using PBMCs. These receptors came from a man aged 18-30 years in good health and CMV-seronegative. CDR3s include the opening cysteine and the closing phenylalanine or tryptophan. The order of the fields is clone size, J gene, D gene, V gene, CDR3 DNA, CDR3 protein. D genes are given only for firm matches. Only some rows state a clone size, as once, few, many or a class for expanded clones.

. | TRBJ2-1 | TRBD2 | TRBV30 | TGTGCCTGGAGTCCATCTCGGGGAGGGCCTAGTGAGCAGTTCTTC | CAWSPSRGGPSEQFF
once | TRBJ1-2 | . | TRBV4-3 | TGCGCCAGCAGCCAAGAGGGCAGTGCTAACTATGGCTACACCTTC | CASSQEGSANYGYTF
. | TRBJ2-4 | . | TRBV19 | TGTGCCAGTAGTATGAGAGGGGACTTAGCCAAAAACATTCAGTACTTC | CASSMRGDLAKNIQYF
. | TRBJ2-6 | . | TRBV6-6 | TGTGCCAGCAGTTACTCGAGGTCTGGGGCCAACGTCCTGACTTTC | CASSYSRSGANVLTF
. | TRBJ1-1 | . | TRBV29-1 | TGCAGCGCTTCACAGGAATTGGACACTGAAGCTTTCTTT | CSASQELDTEAFF
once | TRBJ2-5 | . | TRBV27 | TGTGCCAGCAGTTTCCACGACACGTCCGAGACCCAGTACTTC | CASSFHDTSETQYF
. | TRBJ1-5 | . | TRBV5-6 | TGTGCCAGCAGCCGAAGGAGGGGCGGCAATCAGCCCCAGCATTTT | CASSRRRGGNQPQHF
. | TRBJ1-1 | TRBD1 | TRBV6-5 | TGTGCCAGCAGACGAGAAGACAGGGAGGTCACTGAAGCTTTCTTT | CASRREDREVTEAFF
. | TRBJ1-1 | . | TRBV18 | TGTGCCAGCTCACCAAGCCCTACTGAAGCTTTCTTT | CASSPSPTEAFF
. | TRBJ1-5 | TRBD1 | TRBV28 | TGTGCCAGCAAGGACAGGGGGCACAATCAGCCCCAGCATTTT | CASKDRGHNQPQHF
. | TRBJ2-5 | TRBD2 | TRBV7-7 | TGTGCTAGCAGCCTGACTAGCGGGGCGCAAGAGACCCAGTACTTC | CASSLTSGAQETQYF
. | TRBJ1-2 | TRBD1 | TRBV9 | TGTGCCAGCAGCGCAGGGACAGGGGAAGGCTATGGCTACACCTTC | CASSAGTGEGYGYTF
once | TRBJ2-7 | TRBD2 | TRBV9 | TGTGCCAGCAGCGTAGGGGCTAGCGGGGGGGCCTACGAGCAGTACTTC | CASSVGASGGAYEQYF
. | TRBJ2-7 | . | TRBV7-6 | TGTGCCAGCAGCAACTCAGGGGACCGTGACGAGCAGTACTTC | CASSNSGDRDEQYF
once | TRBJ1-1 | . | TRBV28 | TGTGCCAGCAGTCCCCCCGCAGGGAGGGTGCGGAACACTGAAGCTTTCTTT | CASSPPAGRVRNTEAFF
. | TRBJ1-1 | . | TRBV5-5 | TGTGCCAGCAGCTGGACAAGCACTGAAGCTTTCTTT | CASSWTSTEAFF
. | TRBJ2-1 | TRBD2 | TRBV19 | TGTGCCAGTAGTCCAATTCGGACTAGCGGATACAATGAGCAGTTCTTC | CASSPIRTSGYNEQFF
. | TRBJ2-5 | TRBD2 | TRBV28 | TGTGCCAGCAGTCCCCACGACGTACTAGCGGGAGCCAAGACCCAGTACTTC | CASSPHDVLAGAKTQYF
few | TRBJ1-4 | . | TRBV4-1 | TGCGCCAGCAGCCAAGAAGGAACAAGCCTTAGAGGTGAAAAACTGTTTTTT | CASSQEGTSLRGEKLFF
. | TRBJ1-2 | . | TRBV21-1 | TGTGCCAGCTGGCCTGAACGGGACATTGAGGTTCCTGGCTACACCTTC | CASWPERDIEVPGYTF
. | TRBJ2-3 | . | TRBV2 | TGTGCCAGCACTGTCCAGGGTTCGACAGATACGCAGTATTTT | CASTVQGSTDTQYF
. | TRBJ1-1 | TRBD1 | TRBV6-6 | TGTGCCAGCAGTTACTCGACCCCAGGGGGCAGGACTGAAGCTTTCTTT | CASSYSTPGGRTEAFF
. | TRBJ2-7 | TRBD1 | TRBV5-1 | TGCGCCAGCAGCTTCAGGGGGCGAGGGGAAGAGCAGTACTTC | CASSFRGRGEEQYF
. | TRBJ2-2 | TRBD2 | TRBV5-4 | TGTGCCAGCAGCTTGGGTCTAGCGGGAGTTCACGGGGAGCTGTTTTTT | CASSLGLAGVHGELFF
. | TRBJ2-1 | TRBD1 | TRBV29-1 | TGCAGCGGCCGGGACAGGGGATTAGATGAGCAGTTCTTC | CSGRDRGLDEQFF
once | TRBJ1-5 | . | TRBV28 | TGTGCCAGCAGTTTAACAGGGACCAATCAGCCCCAGCATTTT | CASSLTGTNQPQHF
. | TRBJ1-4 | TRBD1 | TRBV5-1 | TGCGCCAGCAGCAGGGGACAGGGAACTAATGAAAAACTGTTTTTT | CASSRGQGTNEKLFF